This TCR beta chain was observed in a study of T-cell memory formation after mild COVID-19. Each CDR3 protein gets one entry after TCRdb re-called the 5' RACE reads with MiXCR. The data hold 95,000 to 120,000 distinct CDR3 sequences, with 18% observed a single time. Remarks on this clonotype: The antigen is unknown.

V shed 2 bases and J shed 2 bases, with 9 bases lying between them. Looked up from germline, CDR1 is LGHNT and CDR2 is FRNRAP. The CDR3 consists of 14 residues. The study's findings and limits: Contracting CD4+ clones were located mainly in CM and EM, and CD8+ clones in EMRA. Memory sampled before infection contained some responding clones, suggesting cross-reactive memory joined.

The specimen sequenced was PBMCs or a T cell subset sorted from them (not recorded which). This rearrangement joins TRBV12-5 to TRBJ2-5; D possibly corresponds to TRBD2 (5 bases). The clonotype was recovered from a man aged 18 to 29 who had mild COVID-19 (a few samples of this study predate the infection). Cell type and time point are not known. The CDR3 region is CASGLQGGQETQYF. CDR3 bases: TGTGCTAGTGGTTTGCAAGGCGGGCAAGAGACCCAGTACTTC. Drawing the rest from reference TRBV12-5 and TRBJ2-5, the complete variable domain is DARVTQTPRHKVTEMGQEVTMRCQPILGHNTVFWYRQTMMQGLELLAYFRNRAPLDDSGMPKDRFSAEMPDATLATLKIQPSEPRDSAVYFCASGLQGGQETQYFGPGTRLLVL.